This TCR beta chain was recovered during a study of blood T cell repertoires in COVID-19. Only in-frame clones appear in the TCRdb table, and some are missing; sequencing was by immunoSEQ multiplex PCR. The top ten clones hold around 3.1% of a sample with roughly 90,000 clones, 70% to 90% of them seen once. Germline V gives CDR1 LGHNA, CDR2 YNFKEQ. Trimming took 3 bases from V and 4 from J, leaving 19 bases between them. This CDR3 spans 16 amino acids. The chain recombines TRBV4-2 with TRBJ2-7, with D possibly TRBD2 on 6 matching bases. Sequenced sample: peripheral blood. This receptor was taken from a man in his forties or fifties with acute or convalescent COVID-19. The CDR3 sequence: CASSQDFGGLFYEQYF. The CDR3 DNA is TGTGCCAGCAGCCAGGACTTTGGGGGGTTGTTTTACGAGCAGTACTTC.